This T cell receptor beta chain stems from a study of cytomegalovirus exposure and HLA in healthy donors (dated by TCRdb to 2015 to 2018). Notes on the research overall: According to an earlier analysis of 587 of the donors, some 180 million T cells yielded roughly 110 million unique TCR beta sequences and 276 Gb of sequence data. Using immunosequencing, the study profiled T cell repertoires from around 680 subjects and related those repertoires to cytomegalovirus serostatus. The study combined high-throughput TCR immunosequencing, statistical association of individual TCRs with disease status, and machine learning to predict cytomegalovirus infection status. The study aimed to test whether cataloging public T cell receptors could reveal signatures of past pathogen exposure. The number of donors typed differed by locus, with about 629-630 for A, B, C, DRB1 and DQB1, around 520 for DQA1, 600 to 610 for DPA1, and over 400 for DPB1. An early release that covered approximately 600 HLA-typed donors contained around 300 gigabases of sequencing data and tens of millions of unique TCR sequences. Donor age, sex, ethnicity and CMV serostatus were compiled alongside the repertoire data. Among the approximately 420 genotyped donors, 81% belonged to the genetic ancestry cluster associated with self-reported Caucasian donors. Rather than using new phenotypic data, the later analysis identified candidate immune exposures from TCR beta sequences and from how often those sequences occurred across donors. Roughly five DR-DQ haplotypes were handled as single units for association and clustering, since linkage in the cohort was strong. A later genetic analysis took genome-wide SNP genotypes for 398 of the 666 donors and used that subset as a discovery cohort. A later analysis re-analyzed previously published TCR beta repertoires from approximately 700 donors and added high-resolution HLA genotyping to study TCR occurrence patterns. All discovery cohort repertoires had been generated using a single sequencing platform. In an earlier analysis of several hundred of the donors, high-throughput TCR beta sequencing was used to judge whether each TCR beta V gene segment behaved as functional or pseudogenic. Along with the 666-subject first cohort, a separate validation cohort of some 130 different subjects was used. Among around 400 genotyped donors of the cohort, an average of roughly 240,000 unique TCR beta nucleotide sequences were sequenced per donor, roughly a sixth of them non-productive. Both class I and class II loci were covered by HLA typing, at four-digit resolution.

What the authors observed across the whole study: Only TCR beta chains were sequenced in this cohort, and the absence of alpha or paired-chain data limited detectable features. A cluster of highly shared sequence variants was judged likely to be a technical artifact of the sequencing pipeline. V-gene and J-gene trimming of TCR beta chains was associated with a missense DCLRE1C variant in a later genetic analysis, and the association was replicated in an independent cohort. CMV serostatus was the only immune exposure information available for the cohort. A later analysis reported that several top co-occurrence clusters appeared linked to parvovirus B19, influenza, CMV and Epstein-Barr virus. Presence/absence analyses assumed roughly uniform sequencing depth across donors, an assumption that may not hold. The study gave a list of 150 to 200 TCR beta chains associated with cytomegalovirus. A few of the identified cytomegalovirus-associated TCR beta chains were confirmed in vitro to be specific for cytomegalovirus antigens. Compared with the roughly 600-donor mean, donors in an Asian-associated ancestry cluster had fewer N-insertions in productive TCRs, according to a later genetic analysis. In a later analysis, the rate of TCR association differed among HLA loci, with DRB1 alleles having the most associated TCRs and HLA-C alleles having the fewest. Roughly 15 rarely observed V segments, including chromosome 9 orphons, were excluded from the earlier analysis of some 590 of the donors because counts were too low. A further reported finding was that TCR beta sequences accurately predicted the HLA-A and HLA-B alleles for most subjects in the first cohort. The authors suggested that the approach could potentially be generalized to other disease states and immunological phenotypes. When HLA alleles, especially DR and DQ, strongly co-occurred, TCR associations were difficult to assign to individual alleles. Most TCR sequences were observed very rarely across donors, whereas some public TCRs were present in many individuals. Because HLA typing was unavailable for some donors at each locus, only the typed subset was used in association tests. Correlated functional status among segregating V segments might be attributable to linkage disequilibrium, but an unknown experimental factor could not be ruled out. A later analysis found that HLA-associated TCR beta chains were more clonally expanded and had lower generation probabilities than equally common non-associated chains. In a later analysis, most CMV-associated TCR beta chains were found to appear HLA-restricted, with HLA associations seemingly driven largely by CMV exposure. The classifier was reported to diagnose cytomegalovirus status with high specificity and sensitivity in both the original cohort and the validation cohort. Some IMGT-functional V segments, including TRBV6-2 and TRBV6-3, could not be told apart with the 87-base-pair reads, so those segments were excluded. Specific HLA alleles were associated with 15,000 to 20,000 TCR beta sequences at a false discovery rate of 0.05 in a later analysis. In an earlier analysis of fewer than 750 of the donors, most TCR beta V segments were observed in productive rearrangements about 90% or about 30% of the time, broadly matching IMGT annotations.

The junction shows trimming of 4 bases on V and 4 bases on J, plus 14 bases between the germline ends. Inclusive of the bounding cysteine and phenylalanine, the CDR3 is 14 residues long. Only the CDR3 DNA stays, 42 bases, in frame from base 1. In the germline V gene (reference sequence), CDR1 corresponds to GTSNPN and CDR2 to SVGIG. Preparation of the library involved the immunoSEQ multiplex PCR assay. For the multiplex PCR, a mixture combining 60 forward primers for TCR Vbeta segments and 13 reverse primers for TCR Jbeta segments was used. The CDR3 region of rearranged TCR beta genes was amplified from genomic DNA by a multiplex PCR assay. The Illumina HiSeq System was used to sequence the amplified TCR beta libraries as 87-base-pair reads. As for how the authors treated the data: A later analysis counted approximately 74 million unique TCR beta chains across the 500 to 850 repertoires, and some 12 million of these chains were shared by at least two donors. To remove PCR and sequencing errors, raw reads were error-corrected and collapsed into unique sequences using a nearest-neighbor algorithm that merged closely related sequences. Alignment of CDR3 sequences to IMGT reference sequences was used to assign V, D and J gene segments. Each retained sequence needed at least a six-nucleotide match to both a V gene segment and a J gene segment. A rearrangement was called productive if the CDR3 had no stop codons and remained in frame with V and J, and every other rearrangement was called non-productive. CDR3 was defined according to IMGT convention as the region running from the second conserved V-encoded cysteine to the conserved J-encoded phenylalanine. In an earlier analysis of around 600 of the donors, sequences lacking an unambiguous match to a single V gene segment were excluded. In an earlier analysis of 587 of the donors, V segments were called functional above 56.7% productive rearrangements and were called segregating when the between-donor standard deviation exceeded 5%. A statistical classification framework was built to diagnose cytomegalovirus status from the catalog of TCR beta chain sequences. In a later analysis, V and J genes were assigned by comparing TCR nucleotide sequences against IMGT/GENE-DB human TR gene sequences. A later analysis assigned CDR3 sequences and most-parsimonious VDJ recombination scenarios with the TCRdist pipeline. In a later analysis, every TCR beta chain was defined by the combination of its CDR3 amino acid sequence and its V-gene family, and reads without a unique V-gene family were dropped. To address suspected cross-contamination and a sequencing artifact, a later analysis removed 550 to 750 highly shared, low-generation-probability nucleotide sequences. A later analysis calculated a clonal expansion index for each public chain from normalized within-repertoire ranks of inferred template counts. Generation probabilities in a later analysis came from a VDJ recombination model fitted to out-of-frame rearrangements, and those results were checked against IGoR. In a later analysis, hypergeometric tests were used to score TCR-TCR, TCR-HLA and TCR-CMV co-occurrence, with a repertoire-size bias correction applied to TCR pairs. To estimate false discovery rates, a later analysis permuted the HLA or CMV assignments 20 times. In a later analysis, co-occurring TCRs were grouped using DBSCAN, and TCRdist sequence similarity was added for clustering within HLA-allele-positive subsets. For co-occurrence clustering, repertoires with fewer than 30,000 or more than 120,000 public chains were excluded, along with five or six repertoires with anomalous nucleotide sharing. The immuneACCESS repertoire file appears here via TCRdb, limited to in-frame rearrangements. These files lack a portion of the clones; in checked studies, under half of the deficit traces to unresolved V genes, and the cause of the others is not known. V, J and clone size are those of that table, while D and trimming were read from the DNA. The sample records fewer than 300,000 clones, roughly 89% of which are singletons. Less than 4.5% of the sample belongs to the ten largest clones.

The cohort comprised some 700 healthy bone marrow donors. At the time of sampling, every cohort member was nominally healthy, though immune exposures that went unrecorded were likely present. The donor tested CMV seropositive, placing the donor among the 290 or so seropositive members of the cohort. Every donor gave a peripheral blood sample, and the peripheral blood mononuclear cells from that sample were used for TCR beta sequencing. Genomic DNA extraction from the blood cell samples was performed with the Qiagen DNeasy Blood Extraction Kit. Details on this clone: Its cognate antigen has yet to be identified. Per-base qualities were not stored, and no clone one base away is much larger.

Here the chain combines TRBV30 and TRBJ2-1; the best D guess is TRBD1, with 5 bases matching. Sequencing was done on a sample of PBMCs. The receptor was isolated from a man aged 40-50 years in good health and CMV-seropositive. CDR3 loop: CAWNGPGPYNEQFF. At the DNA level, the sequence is TGTGCCTGGAATGGGCCAGGGCCTTACAATGAGCAGTTCTTC.